The entry that follows covers one TCR beta chain sequence. The sample originates from a study of blood T cell repertoires in COVID-19. At the level of the study: Samples representing acute and convalescent COVID-19 were sourced from the United States, Italy and Spain. T cells, B-cell-depleted T cells, or PBMCs supplied cDNA or gDNA.

Assay used: immunoSEQ multiplex PCR; TCRdb lists only in-frame clones, some missing. The table includes about 120,000 clones, about nine tenths detected once. The sample taken for sequencing was peripheral blood. The source is a human donor with active COVID-19. The donor label of this sample is uncertain.

The CDR3 spells CASSLMGGLASPLHF. CDR3 nucleotides: TGCGCCAGCAGCCTAATGGGGGGGCTCGCTTCACCCCTCCACTTT. This chain connects TRBV4-3 to TRBJ1-6; D is perhaps TRBD1 (6 bases). This CDR3 has 15 amino acids. Trimming removed 4 bases from V and 9 bases from J, with 16 bases in between. From germline, CDR1 is LGHNA and CDR2 YSLEER.